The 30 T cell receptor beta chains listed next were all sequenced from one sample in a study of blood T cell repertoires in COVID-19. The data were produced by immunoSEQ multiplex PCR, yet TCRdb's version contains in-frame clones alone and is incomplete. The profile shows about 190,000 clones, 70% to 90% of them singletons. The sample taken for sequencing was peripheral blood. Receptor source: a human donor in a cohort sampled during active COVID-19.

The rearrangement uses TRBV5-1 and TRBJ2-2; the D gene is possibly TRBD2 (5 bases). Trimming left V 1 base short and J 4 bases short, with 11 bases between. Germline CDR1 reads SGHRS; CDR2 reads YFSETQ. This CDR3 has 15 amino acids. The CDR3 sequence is CASSLRRVTTGELFF. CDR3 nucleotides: TGCGCCAGCAGCTTGAGGCGGGTCACCACCGGGGAGCTGTTTTTT. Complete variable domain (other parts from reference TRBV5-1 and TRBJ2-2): KAGVTQTPRYLIKTRGQQVTLSCSPISGHRSVSWYQQTPGQGLQFLFEYFSETQRNKGNFPGRFSGRQFSNSRSEMNVSTLELGDSALYLCASSLRRVTTGELFFGEGSRLTVL.

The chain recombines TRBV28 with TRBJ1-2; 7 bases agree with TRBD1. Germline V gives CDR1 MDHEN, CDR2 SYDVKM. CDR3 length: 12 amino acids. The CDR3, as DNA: TGTGCTTCCTGCCGGGACAGCGATGGCTACACCTTC. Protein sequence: CASCRDSDGYTF.

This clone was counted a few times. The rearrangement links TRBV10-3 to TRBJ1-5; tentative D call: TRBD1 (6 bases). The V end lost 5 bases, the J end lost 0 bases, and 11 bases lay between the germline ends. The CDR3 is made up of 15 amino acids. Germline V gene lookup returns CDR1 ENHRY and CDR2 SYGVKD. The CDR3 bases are TGTGCCATCAGTAGGGACAAGTATAGCAATCAGCCCCAGCATTTT. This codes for CAISRDKYSNQPQHF.

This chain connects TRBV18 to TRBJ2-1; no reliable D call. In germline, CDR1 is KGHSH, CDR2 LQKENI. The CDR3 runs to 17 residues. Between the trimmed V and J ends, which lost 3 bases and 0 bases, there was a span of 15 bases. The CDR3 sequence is CASSPPGSTFSYNEQFF. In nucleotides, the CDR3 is TGTGCCAGCTCACCCCCTGGCAGTACATTCTCCTACAATGAGCAGTTCTTC.

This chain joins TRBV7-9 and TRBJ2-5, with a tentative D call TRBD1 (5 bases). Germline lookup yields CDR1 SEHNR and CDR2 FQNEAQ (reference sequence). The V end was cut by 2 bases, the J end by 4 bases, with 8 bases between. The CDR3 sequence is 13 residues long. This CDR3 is CASSLRQSETQYF. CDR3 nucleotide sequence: TGTGCCAGCAGCTTAAGACAGTCAGAGACCCAGTACTTC.

CDR3 residues: CASNLSGGRGSYSNQPQHF. CDR3 coding DNA: TGCGCCAGCAATCTTTCCGGTGGAAGGGGTTCCTATAGCAATCAGCCCCAGCATTTT. V gene TRBV10-1 combines with J gene TRBJ1-5, with a weak D call TRBD1 (5 bases). Trimming shortened V by 7 bases and J by 0 bases, and 25 bases separated the two germline ends. Germline V gene data show CDR1 as WNHNN and CDR2 as SYGVQD (reference sequence). This CDR3 has 19 residues.

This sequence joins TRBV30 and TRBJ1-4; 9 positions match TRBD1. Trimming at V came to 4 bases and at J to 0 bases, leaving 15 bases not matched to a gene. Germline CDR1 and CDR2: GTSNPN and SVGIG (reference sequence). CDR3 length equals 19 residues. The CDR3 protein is CAWTNRDRVRRATNEKLFF. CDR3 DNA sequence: TGTGCCTGGACCAACAGGGACAGGGTCCGCCGAGCAACTAATGAAAAACTGTTTTTT.

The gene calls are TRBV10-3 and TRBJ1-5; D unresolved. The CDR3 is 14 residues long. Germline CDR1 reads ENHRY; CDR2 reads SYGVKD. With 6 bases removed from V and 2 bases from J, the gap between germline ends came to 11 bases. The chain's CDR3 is CAISHSVGNQPQHF. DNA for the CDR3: TGTGCCATCAGCCACAGTGTTGGCAATCAGCCCCAGCATTTT.

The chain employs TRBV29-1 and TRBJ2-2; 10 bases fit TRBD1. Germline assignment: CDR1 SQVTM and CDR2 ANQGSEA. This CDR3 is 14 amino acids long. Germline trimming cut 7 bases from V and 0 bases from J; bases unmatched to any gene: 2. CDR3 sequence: CSGGTGANTGELFF. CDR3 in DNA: TGCAGCGGCGGGACAGGGGCGAACACCGGGGAGCTGTTTTTT.

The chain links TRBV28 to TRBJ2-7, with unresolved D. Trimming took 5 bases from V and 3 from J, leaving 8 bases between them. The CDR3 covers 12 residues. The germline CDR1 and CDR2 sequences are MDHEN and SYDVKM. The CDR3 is CASSQTYYEQYF. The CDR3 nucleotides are TGTGCCAGCAGTCAAACCTACTACGAGCAGTACTTC. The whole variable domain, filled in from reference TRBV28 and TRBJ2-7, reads DVKVTQSSRYLVKRTGEKVFLECVQDMDHENMFWYRQDPGLGLRLIYFSYDVKMKEKGDIPEGYSVSREKKERFSLILESASTNQTSMYLCASSQTYYEQYFGPGTRLTVT.

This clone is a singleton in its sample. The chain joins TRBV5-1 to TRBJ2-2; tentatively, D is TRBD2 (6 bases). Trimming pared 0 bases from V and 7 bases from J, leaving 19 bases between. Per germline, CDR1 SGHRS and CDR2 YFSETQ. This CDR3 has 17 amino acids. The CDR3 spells CASSLDRDSLGGGELFF. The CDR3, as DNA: TGCGCCAGCAGCTTGGACCGGGACTCCCTTGGTGGCGGGGAGCTGTTTTTT.

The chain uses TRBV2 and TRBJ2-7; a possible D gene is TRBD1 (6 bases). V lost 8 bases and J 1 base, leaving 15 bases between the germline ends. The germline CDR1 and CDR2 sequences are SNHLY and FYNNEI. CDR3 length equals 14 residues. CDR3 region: CASRRDIGSYEQYF. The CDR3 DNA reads TGTGCCAGCCGACGGGACATTGGATCCTACGAGCAGTACTTC.

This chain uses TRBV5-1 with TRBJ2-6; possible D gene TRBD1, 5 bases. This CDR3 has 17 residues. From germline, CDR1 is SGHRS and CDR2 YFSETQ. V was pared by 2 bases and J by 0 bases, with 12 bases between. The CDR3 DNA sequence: TGCGCCAGCAGCTTTCAGGGATCGATCTCTGGGGCCAACGTCCTGACTTTC. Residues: CASSFQGSISGANVLTF.

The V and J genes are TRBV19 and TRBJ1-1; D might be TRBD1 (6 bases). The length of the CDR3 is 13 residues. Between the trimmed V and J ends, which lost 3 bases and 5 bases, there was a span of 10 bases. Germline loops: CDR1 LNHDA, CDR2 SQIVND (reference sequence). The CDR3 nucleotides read TGTGCCAGTAGTATCCAGGGGCAGACTGAAGCTTTCTTT. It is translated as CASSIQGQTEAFF.

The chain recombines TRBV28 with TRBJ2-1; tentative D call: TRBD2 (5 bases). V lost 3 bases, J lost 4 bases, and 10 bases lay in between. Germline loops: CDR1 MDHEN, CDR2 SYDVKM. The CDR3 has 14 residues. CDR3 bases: TGTGCCAGCAGTTTCGTCGAGGGATACAATGAGCAGTTCTTC. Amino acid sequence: CASSFVEGYNEQFF.

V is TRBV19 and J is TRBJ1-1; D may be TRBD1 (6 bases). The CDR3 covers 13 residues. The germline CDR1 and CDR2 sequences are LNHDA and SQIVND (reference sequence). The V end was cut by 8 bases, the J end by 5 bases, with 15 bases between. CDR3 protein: CASHIGGGTEAFF. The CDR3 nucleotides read TGTGCCAGTCACATAGGGGGGGGAACTGAAGCTTTCTTT.

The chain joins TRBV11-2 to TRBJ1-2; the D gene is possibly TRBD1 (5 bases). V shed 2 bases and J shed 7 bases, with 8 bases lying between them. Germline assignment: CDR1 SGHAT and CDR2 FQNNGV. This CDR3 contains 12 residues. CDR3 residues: CASSLQGLGYTF. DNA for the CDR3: TGTGCCAGCAGCTTACAGGGACTTGGCTACACCTTC.

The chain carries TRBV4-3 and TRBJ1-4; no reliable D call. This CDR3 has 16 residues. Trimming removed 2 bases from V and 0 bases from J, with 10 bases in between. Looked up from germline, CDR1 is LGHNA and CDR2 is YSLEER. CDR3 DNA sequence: TGCGCCAGCAGCCAAAGCGGCAGAGCAACTAATGAAAAACTGTTTTTT. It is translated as CASSQSGRATNEKLFF.

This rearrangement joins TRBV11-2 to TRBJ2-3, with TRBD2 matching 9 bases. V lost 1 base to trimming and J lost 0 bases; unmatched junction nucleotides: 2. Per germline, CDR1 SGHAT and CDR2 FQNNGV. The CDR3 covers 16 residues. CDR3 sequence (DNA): TGTGCCAGCAGCTTAGGGCTAGCGGGGAGCACAGATACGCAGTATTTT. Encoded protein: CASSLGLAGSTDTQYF. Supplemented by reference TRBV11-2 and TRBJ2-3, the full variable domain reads EAGVAQSPRYKIIEKRQSVAFWCNPISGHATLYWYQQILGQGPKLLIQFQNNGVVDDSQLPKDRFSAERLKGVDSTLKIQPAKLEDSAVYLCASSLGLAGSTDTQYFGPGTRLTVL.

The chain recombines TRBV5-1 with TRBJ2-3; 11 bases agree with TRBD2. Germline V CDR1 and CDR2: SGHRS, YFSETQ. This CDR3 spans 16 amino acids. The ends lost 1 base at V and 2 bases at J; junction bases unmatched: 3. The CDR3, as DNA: TGCGCCAGCAGCTTGTCGGGACTAGCGGACACAGATACGCAGTATTTT. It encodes CASSLSGLADTDTQYF.

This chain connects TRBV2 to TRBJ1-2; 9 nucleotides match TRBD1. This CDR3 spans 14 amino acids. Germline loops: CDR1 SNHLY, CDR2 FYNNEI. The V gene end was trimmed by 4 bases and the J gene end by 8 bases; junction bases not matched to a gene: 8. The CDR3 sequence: CASSVGTGFVGYTF. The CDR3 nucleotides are TGTGCCAGCAGTGTTGGGACAGGGTTCGTCGGCTACACCTTC.

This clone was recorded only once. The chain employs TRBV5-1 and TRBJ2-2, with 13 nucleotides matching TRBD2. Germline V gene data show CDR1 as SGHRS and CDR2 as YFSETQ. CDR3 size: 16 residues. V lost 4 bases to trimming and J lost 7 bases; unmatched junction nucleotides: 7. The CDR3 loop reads CASSDTSGGAVGELFF. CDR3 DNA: TGCGCCAGCAGCGACACTAGCGGGGGGGCCGTCGGGGAGCTGTTTTTT.

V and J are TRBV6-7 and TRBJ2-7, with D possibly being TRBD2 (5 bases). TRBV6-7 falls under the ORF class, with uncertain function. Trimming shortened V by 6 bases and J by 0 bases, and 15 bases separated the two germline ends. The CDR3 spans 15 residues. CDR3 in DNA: TGTGCCAGCAGGGCGGGCAGGTTCCCCTCCTACGAGCAGTACTTC. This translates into CASRAGRFPSYEQYF.

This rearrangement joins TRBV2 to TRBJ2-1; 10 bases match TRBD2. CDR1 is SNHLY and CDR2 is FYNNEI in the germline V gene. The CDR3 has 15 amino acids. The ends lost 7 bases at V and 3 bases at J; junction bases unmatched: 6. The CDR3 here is CASTGAGGGYNEQFF. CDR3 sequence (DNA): TGTGCCAGCACCGGAGCGGGGGGGGGCTACAATGAGCAGTTCTTC. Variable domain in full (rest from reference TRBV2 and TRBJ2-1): EPEVTQTPSHQVTQMGQEVILRCVPISNHLYFYWYRQILGQKVEFLVSFYNNEISEKSEIFDDQFSVERPDGSNFTLKIRSTKLEDSAMYFCASTGAGGGYNEQFFGPGTRLTVL.

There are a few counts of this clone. CDR3 bases: TGTGCCAGCAGCGTAGGACAGGGCGGGTCACCCCTCCACTTT. Its translation is CASSVGQGGSPLHF. The V call is TRBV9, the J call TRBJ1-6; 7 nucleotides line up with TRBD1. The CDR3 length is 14 residues. The germline V gene has CDR1 SGDLS and CDR2 YYNGEE. The J segment lost 10 bases and the V segment lost 0 bases, leaving 4 bases of the junction unmatched.

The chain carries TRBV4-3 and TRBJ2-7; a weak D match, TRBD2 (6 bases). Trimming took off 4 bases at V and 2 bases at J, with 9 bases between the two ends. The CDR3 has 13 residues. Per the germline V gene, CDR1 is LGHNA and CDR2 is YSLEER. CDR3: CASSLGLTYEQYF. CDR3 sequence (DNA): TGCGCCAGCAGCCTTGGACTAACCTACGAGCAGTACTTC.

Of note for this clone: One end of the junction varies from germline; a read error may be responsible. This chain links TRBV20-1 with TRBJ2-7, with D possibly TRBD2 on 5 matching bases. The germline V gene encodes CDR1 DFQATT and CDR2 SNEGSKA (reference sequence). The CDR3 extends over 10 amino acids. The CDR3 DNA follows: TGCAGTGCTGCCCGGACCGGGAAACACTTC. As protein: CSAARTGKHF.

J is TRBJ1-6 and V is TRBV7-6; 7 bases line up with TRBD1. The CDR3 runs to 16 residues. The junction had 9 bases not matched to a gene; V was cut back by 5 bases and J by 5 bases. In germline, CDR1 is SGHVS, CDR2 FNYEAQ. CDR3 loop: CASSPNGGQNNSPLHF. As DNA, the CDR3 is TGTGCCAGCAGCCCAAACGGGGGACAGAATAATTCACCCCTCCACTTT.

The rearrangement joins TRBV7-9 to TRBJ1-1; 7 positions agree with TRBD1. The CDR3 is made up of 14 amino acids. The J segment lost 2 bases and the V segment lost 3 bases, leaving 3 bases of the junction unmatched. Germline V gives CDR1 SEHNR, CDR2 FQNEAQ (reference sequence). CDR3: CASSFGQANTEAFF. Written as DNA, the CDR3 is TGTGCCAGCAGCTTCGGACAGGCTAACACTGAAGCTTTCTTT.

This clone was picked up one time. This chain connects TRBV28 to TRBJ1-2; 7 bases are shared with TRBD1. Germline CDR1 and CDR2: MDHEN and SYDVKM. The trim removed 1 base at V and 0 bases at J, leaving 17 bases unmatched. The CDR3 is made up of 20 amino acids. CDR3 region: CASSLLSPGQNPKANYGYTF. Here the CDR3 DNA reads TGTGCCAGCAGTTTATTATCTCCGGGACAGAACCCAAAAGCTAACTATGGCTACACCTTC.